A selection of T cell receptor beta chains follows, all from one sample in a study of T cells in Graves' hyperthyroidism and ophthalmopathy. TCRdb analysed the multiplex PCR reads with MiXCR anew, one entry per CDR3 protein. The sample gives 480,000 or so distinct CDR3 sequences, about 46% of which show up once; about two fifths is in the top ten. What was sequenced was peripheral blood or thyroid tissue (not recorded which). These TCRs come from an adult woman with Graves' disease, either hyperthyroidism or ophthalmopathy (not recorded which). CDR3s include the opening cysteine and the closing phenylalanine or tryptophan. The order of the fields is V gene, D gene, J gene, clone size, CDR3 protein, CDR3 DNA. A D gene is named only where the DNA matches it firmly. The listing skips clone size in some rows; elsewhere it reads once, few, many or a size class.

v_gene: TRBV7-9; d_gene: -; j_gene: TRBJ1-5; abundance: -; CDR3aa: CASSQWGAGANQPQHF; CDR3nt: TGTGCCAGCAGCCAATGGGGGGCAGGGGCCAATCAGCCCCAGCATTTT
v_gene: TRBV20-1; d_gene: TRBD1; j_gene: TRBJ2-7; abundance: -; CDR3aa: CSASPGTGREQYF; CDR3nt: TGCAGTGCTAGCCCCGGGACAGGGAGGGAGCAGTACTTC
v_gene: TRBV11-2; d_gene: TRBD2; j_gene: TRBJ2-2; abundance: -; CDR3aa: CASSLPWGAAGGENTGELFF; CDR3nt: TGTGCCAGCAGCCTCCCCTGGGGGGCAGCGGGAGGCGAGAACACCGGGGAGCTGTTTTTT
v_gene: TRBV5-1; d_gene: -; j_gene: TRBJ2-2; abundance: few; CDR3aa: CASSRENPGNTGELFF; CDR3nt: TGCGCCAGCAGCCGAGAGAACCCAGGGAACACCGGGGAGCTGTTTTTT
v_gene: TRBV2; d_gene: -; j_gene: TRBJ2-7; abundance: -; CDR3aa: CASSDRGYSYEQYF; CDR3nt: TGTGCCAGCAGTGATCGGGGCTACTCCTACGAGCAGTACTTC
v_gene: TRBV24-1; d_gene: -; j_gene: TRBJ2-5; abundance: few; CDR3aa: CATSAPGAGETQYF; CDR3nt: TGTGCCACCAGTGCCCCCGGGGCAGGAGAGACCCAGTACTTC
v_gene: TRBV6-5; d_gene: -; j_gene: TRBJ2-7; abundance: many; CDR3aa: CASNRGAEQYF; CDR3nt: TGTGCCAGCAATCGTGGCGCCGAGCAGTACTTC
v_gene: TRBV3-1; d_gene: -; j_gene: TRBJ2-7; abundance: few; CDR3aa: CASSHGGEARGEQYF; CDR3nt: TGTGCCAGCAGCCATGGAGGGGAGGCTCGGGGAGAGCAGTACTTC
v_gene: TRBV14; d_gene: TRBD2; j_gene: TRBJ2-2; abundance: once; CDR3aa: CASRHPGLAGNTGELFF; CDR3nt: TGTGCCAGCAGACACCCGGGACTAGCGGGAAACACCGGGGAGCTGTTTTTT
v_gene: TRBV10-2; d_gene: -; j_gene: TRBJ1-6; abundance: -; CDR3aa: CASSARSRTRHF; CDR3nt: TGCGCCAGCAGTGCAAGGAGCAGGACCCGCCACTTT
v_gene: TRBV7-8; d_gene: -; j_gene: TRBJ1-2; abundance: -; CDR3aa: CASSLVAGRSYGYTF; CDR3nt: TGTGCCAGCAGCTTAGTGGCGGGGCGGAGCTATGGCTACACCTTC
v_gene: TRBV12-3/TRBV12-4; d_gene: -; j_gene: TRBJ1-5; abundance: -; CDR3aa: CASTVGRDGSQPQHF; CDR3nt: TGTGCCAGCACGGTAGGGAGGGATGGAAGTCAGCCCCAGCATTTT
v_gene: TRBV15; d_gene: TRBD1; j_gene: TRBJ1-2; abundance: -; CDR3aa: CATSRDRGRRGYTF; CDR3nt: TGTGCCACCAGCAGGGACAGGGGGCGCCGGGGCTACACCTTC
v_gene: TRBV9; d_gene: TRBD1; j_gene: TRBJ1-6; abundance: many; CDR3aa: CASSASGQGYSPLHF; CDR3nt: TGTGCCAGCAGCGCCTCGGGACAGGGATATTCACCCCTCCACTTT
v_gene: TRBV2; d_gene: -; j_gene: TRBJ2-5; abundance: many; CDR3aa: CASSVFLQETQYF; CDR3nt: TGTGCCAGCAGTGTTTTTCTACAAGAGACCCAGTACTTC
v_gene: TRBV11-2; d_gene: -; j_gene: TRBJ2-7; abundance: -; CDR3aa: CASSRGSWSEQYF; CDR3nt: TGTGCCAGCAGCAGAGGGAGCTGGAGCGAGCAGTACTTC
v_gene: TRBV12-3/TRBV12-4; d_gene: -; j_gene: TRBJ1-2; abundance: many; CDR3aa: CASSLEGWGRRHYGYTF; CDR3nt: TGTGCCAGCAGCTTAGAGGGTTGGGGCCGACGCCACTATGGCTACACCTTC
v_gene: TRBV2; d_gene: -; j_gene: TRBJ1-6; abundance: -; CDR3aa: CASSDYSPLHF; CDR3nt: TGTGCCAGCAGTGATTACTCACCCCTCCACTTT
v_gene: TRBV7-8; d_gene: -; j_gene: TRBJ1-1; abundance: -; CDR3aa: CASSLDGTKWEAFF; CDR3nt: TGTGCCAGCAGCTTAGACGGGACAAAATGGGAAGCTTTCTTT